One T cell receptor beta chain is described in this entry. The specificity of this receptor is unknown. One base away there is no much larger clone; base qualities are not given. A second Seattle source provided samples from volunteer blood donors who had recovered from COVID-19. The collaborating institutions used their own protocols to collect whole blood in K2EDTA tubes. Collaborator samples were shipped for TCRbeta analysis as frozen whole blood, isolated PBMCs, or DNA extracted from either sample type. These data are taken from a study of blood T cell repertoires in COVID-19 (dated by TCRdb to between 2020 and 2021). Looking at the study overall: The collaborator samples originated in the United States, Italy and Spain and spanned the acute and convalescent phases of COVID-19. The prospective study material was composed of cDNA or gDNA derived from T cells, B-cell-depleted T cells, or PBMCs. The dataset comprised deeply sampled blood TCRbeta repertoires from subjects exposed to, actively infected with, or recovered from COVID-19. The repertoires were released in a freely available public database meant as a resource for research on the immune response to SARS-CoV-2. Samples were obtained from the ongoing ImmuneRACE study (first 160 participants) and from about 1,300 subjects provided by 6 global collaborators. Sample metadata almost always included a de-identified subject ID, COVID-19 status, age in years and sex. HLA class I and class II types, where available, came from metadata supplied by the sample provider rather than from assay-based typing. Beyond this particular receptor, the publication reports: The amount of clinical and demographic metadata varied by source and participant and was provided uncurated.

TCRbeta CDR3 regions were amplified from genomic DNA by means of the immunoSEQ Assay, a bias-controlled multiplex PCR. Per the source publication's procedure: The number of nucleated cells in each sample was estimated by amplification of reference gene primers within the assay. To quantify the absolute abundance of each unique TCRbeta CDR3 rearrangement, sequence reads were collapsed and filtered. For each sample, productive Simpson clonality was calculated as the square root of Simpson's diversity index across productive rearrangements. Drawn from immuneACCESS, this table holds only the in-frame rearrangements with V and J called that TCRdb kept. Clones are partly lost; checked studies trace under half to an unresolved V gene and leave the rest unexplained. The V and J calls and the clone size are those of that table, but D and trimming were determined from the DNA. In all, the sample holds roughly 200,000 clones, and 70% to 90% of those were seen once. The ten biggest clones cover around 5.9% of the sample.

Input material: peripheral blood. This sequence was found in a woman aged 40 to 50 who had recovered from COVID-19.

The CDR3 is CASSRGVGQGTGELFF. Here is the DNA: TGCGCCAGCAGCCGCGGCGTGGGGCAGGGAACCGGGGAGCTGTTTTTT. In this chain, TRBV4-3 is recombined with TRBJ2-2; TRBD1 is a possible D gene, resting on 5 matching bases. Based on the germline V gene, the CDR1 and CDR2 sequences are LGHNA and YSLEER. V is cut by 4 bases and J by 5 bases, and the space between the germline ends is 17 bases. Reading from cysteine to phenylalanine, the CDR3 counts 16 amino acids. Only the CDR3 region is kept as DNA, spanning 48 bases read in frame from base 1.